Shown below are 23 T cell receptor beta chains from a single sample sequenced in a study of Graves' ophthalmopathy and Graves' hyperthyroidism. RNA transcripts served as template for amplifying TCR beta CDR3 sequences. First-round RT-PCR relied on HTBI primers, and a second-round multiplex PCR came next. MiXCR, run by TCRdb on the multiplex PCR reads, gives a single entry per CDR3 protein. Among hundreds of thousands of distinct CDR3 sequences listed, 20% to 25% were seen once. Sequencing input: peripheral blood. These receptors were collected from a young woman with stable Graves' hyperthyroidism. Some clones in this sample may be carry-over from other donors' samples.

The genes are TRBV5-1 and TRBJ2-7, with 11 positions matching TRBD2. Germline lookup yields CDR1 SGHRS and CDR2 YFSETQ. Losses at the gene ends were 1 base for V and 2 bases for J; bases not matched to a gene: 5. The CDR3 loop spans 16 amino acids. This CDR3 reads CASSLTSGSYAYEQYF. CDR3 nucleotide sequence: TGCGCCAGCAGCTTGACTAGCGGGAGTTATGCCTACGAGCAGTACTTC.

This clonotype was observed many times. The CDR3 region has the DNA TGCAGTGCGCACCGACAGGGCAAGATTGGCGAGCAGTACTTC. Protein sequence: CSAHRQGKIGEQYF. This chain links TRBV20-1 with TRBJ2-7, with 7 bases aligning to TRBD1. CDR1 and CDR2 (germline): DFQATT, SNEGSKA (reference sequence). The V and J ends lost 6 bases and 6 bases, in that order; junction bases with no gene match: 14. This CDR3 is built from 14 residues.

This clonotype was seen only a few times. This chain links TRBV13 with TRBJ2-7; a possible D gene is TRBD1 (6 bases). The CDR3 is 15 residues long. V lost 6 bases to trimming and J lost 2 bases, with 17 bases between them. Germline V gene sequence: CDR1 PRHDT, CDR2 FYEKMQ (reference sequence). This chain's CDR3 is CASSRTRDTAYEQYF. CDR3 nucleotides: TGTGCCAGCAGTAGAACTAGGGACACCGCCTACGAGCAGTACTTC.

Ten or more counts support this clonotype. The V gene is TRBV12-3 or TRBV12-4, the J gene TRBJ1-1; D possibly corresponds to TRBD1 (5 bases). The CDR3 has 16 residues. V gave up 4 bases and J gave up 1 base, with 16 bases separating them. The CDR3 region has the DNA TGTGCCAGCAGTTCACCCCTACAGGTTCCGAACACTGAAGCTTTCTTT. Translated, it gives CASSSPLQVPNTEAFF.

This chain joins TRBV12-3 or TRBV12-4 and TRBJ2-7, with TRBD2 identical over 10 bases. Trimming removed 5 bases from V and 2 bases from J; junction bases left unmatched: 9. The CDR3 is 16 amino acids. The CDR3 DNA reads as TGTGCCAGCAGTCCCTACGGACTAGCGGCAACCTACGAGCAGTACTTC. Residues: CASSPYGLAATYEQYF.

There are many counts of this clonotype. The chain recombines TRBV19 with TRBJ1-1; D gene unclear. CDR3 size: 15 residues. CDR1 LNHDA and CDR2 SQIVND come from the germline V gene (reference sequence). The V end was cut by 2 bases, the J end by 0 bases, with 10 bases between. The CDR3 DNA reads TGTGCCAGTAGTATAAGTGACATTGTGAACACTGAAGCTTTCTTT. Translation: CASSISDIVNTEAFF.

This clonotype appeared many times. The CDR3 nucleotides are TGTGCCAGCAGTTACTGGGGCAGGGTACCTAAAGAGCAGTACTTC. This sequence encodes CASSYWGRVPKEQYF. The V gene is TRBV6-5, the J gene TRBJ2-7; TRBD1 is a possible D gene (5 bases). There are 15 residues in the CDR3. V was shortened by 1 base and J by 7 bases, with 17 bases between the two germline ends. CDR1 and CDR2 from the germline V gene are MNHEY and SVGAGI.

This clonotype was detected ten times or more. In DNA, the CDR3 is TGTGCCTGGGGGAGACTAGCGGCCAACTCCTACAATGAGCAGTTCTTC. Amino acid sequence: CAWGRLAANSYNEQFF. The rearrangement joins TRBV30 to TRBJ2-1; 9 bases map to TRBD2. CDR3 length: 16 residues. Trimming removed 5 bases from V and 0 bases from J; junction bases left unmatched: 8. CDR1 GTSNPN and CDR2 SVGIG come from the germline V gene (reference sequence).

This chain joins TRBV12-3 or TRBV12-4 and TRBJ1-1, with D possibly matching TRBD1 (6 bases). V was clipped by 5 bases and J by 1 base, with 14 bases between them. The CDR3 sequence is 15 residues long. The CDR3 loop is CASSTDRHQNTEAFF. DNA for the CDR3: TGTGCCAGCAGTACTGACAGGCACCAGAACACTGAAGCTTTCTTT.

This clonotype was seen repeatedly, ten times or more. J is TRBJ2-5 and V is TRBV12-3 or TRBV12-4, with TRBD2 identical over 11 bases. The length of the CDR3 is 15 residues. V shed 6 bases and J 0 bases; nucleotides not matched to a gene: 3. The CDR3 loop reads CASSQTSGDQETQYF. The DNA for the CDR3 is TGTGCCAGCAGCCAGACTAGCGGGGACCAAGAGACCCAGTACTTC.

This chain links TRBV20-1 with TRBJ1-2; 7 positions match TRBD1. Unmatched junction bases numbered 14, after V lost 5 bases and J lost 2 bases. This CDR3 is 16 amino acids long. Germline V gene sequence: CDR1 DFQATT, CDR2 SNEGSKA (reference sequence). The DNA for the CDR3 is TGCAGTGCTTCTCACGACCGACAGGGCTTCAACTATGGCTACACCTTC. Residues: CSASHDRQGFNYGYTF.

This clonotype has at least ten counts. The chain is built from TRBV3-1 and TRBJ2-7, with a possible D match to TRBD1 (5 bases). The V end was cut by 1 base, the J end by 0 bases, with 10 bases between. The germline V gene has CDR1 LGHDT and CDR2 YNNKEL (reference sequence). The CDR3 covers 15 residues. The CDR3 protein is CASSQAHRRSYEQYF. The CDR3 nucleotides read TGTGCCAGCAGCCAAGCGCACAGGCGCTCCTACGAGCAGTACTTC.

The chain couples TRBV28 to TRBJ1-6, with a possible D match to TRBD1 (6 bases). Per germline, CDR1 MDHEN and CDR2 SYDVKM. This CDR3 has 14 residues. V was pared by 7 bases and J by 9 bases, with 16 bases between. For the CDR3, the DNA is TGTGCCAGCACTTTTAGAGGGGGACGTTCACCCCTCCACTTT. It encodes CASTFRGGRSPLHF.

This chain uses TRBV6-5 with TRBJ2-7, with TRBD2 as a possible D gene (6 bases). Germline CDR1 and CDR2: MNHEY and SVGAGI. The CDR3 has 14 amino acids. The ends were cut back, 0 bases at V and 7 bases at J, with 13 bases in the middle. CDR3 region: CASSYSSGGVEQYF. The CDR3 DNA sequence: TGTGCCAGCAGTTACTCGAGCGGAGGGGTGGAGCAGTACTTC.

This clonotype was picked up a small number of times. This rearrangement joins TRBV6-2 or TRBV6-3 to TRBJ1-1; D ambiguous. The CDR3 covers 13 residues. CDR1 MNHEY and CDR2 SVGEGT come from the germline V gene. Trimming took off 3 bases at V and 5 bases at J, with 10 bases between the two ends. The CDR3: CASSYSGSTEAFF. The CDR3 DNA follows: TGTGCCAGCAGTTATTCAGGTTCTACTGAAGCTTTCTTT.

This clonotype showed up just a few times. CDR3 in DNA: TGTGCCAGCAGTCCGAGGGCTGGGTTGAGGGTTGAGACCCAGTACTTC. Amino acid sequence: CASSPRAGLRVETQYF. The V call is TRBV7-8, the J call TRBJ2-5; D is possibly TRBD2 (5 bases). CDR1 and CDR2 (germline): SGHVS, FQNEAQ. The CDR3 sequence is 16 residues long. The V end lost 6 bases, the J end lost 5 bases, and 22 bases lay between the germline ends.

This chain joins TRBV10-3 and TRBJ1-1; the match to TRBD1 covers 7 bases. This CDR3 spans 13 amino acids. Unmatched junction bases numbered 3, after V lost 8 bases and J lost 0 bases. The germline V gene has CDR1 ENHRY and CDR2 SYGVKD. The CDR3 DNA reads TGTGCCATCCGACAGGGTATGAACACTGAAGCTTTCTTT. It encodes CAIRQGMNTEAFF.

This clonotype was counted at least ten times. This chain uses TRBV28 with TRBJ1-2; 7 positions match TRBD1. Losses at the gene ends were 6 bases for V and 2 bases for J; bases not matched to a gene: 6. This CDR3 spans 14 amino acids. Germline V gene sequence: CDR1 MDHEN, CDR2 SYDVKM. The DNA for the CDR3 is TGTGCCAGCAGACTGGGACAGCCAAACTATGGCTACACCTTC. Its protein is CASRLGQPNYGYTF.

This clonotype was counted ten times or more. One end of the junction is discordant with germline, which a read error may explain. J is TRBJ2-7 and V is TRBV4-2; 8 bases map to TRBD2. CDR1 and CDR2 (germline): LGHNA, YNFKEQ. The CDR3 is made up of 13 amino acids. CDR3 sequence reads: CASSQVSTSEEYF. The CDR3 DNA is TGTGCCAGCAGCCAAGTGTCGACTAGCGAGGAGTACTTC.

Many counts were recorded for this clonotype. This chain joins TRBV20-1 and TRBJ2-6; D call uncertain. V lost 6 bases to trimming and J lost 0 bases, with 12 bases between them. CDR1 and CDR2 from the germline V gene are DFQATT and SNEGSKA (reference sequence). The CDR3 spans 15 residues. CDR3 DNA sequence: TGCAGTGCGCGGAACATCGCCTCTGGGGCCAACGTCCTGACTTTC. Encoded protein: CSARNIASGANVLTF.

This clonotype was recorded at least ten times. The V and J genes are TRBV28 and TRBJ2-7; D unclear. CDR3 length equals 14 residues. The germline V and J ends were trimmed by 6 bases and 0 bases, with 12 bases remaining between them. The germline V gene has CDR1 MDHEN and CDR2 SYDVKM. The CDR3 DNA reads TGTGCCAGCAGGGGCGCTGGGTTCTCCTACGAGCAGTACTTC. Protein product: CASRGAGFSYEQYF.

This clonotype was recorded at least ten times. The chain carries TRBV7-2 and TRBJ1-1, with a possible D match to TRBD1 (5 bases). This CDR3 contains 15 residues. The ends were cut back, 1 base at V and 3 bases at J, with 12 bases in the middle. Germline V lookup: CDR1 SGHTA, CDR2 FQGNSA. CDR3: CASSLGEGFHTEAFF. The CDR3 DNA sequence: TGTGCCAGCAGCTTAGGCGAGGGGTTCCACACTGAAGCTTTCTTT.

The V call is TRBV7-8, the J call TRBJ2-5, with D hard to call. Germline V gives CDR1 SGHVS, CDR2 FQNEAQ. This CDR3 comprises 15 residues. V was cut by 5 bases and J by 5 bases, with 18 bases left in between. The CDR3 region is CASSPDRVPRETQYF. The DNA for the CDR3 is TGTGCCAGCAGCCCCGACCGGGTTCCACGGGAGACCCAGTACTTC.